Listed below are T cell receptor beta chains from one sample, sequenced in a study of blood T cell repertoires in COVID-19. This table comes from immunoSEQ multiplex PCR, and its TCRdb copy is limited to in-frame clones, with some not included. In the table there are 90,000 to 100,000 clones, 65% to 90% of which are singletons. The source material was peripheral blood. Source of these receptors: an older man with acute or convalescent COVID-19. Both conserved end residues are part of each CDR3. A D gene is named only where the DNA matches it firmly. Clone size, where shown, is once, few, many, or a class for clones that have expanded.

>TRBD1|.|TRBV7-9|TRBJ2-5
TGTGCCAGCAGCGAAAGACAGGGTATGATACAAGAGACCCAGTACTTC
CASSERQGMIQETQYF
>.|.|TRBV9|TRBJ2-1
TGTGCCAGCAGCGTAGTAGCGGTCAACTCCTACAATGAGCAGTTCTTC
CASSVVAVNSYNEQFF
>.|.|TRBV14|TRBJ2-1
TGTGCCAGCAGCCAAGAGTTAACGGATGAGCAGTTCTTC
CASSQELTDEQFF
>.|once|TRBV4-1|TRBJ2-2
TGCGCCAGCAGCCAAGATCCTAGCCCGAACACCGGGGAGCTGTTTTTT
CASSQDPSPNTGELFF
>.|few|TRBV2|TRBJ1-6
TGTGCCACGGGGGAAACCCAGGGTTCACCCCTCCACTTT
CATGETQGSPLHF
>TRBD1|.|TRBV5-6|TRBJ2-7
TGTGCCAGCAGCTCTGGACAGGGGGTAGCGCAGTACTTC
CASSSGQGVAQYF
>.|few|TRBV5-1|TRBJ2-3
TGCGCCAGCAGCTTGGCCGCGGCAACAGGGACGCAGTATTTT
CASSLAAATGTQYF
>TRBD2|.|TRBV5-5|TRBJ2-3
TGTGCCAGCAGCTTGGCCGGGACTAGCGGGAGGGCAGATACGCAGTATTTT
CASSLAGTSGRADTQYF
>TRBD1|once|TRBV13|TRBJ2-5
TGTGCCAGCAGCGTTAGGGGGCGCGCGGAGACCCAGTACTTC
CASSVRGRAETQYF
>.|.|TRBV27|TRBJ2-2
TGTGCCAGCAGTTTACTAGCGCACACCGGGGAGCTGTTTTTT
CASSLLAHTGELFF
>TRBD2|.|TRBV5-4|TRBJ2-3
TGTGCCAGCAGCTTACCACTAGCGGGAGCCATCGCAGATACGCAGTATTTT
CASSLPLAGAIADTQYF
>.|once|TRBV7-2|TRBJ2-3
TGTGCCAGCAGCTTAGGGCAGGGCACAGATACGCAGTATTTT
CASSLGQGTDTQYF
>TRBD1|.|TRBV15|TRBJ2-5
TGTGCCACCAGCCGGAGCCGACAGGGGGCAGGGGAGACCCAGTACTTC
CATSRSRQGAGETQYF
>TRBD2|few|TRBV5-4|TRBJ2-7
TGTGCCAGCAGCTCCGAGCCGGGACTAGCGGGGAGGGAGCAGTACTTC
CASSSEPGLAGREQYF
>.|.|TRBV18|TRBJ2-5
TGTGCCAGCTCACCCGTCGGAGGGCGCCAAGAGACCCAGTACTTC
CASSPVGGRQETQYF
>.|.|TRBV24-1|TRBJ2-5
TGTGCCACCAGTGATTCTGGGGCGCAGGGAGAGACCCAGTACTTC
CATSDSGAQGETQYF
>.|.|TRBV2|TRBJ1-5
TGTGCCAGCAGTGTAACAGGGTATAGCAATCAGCCCCAGCATTTT
CASSVTGYSNQPQHF
>.|.|TRBV9|TRBJ2-1
TGTGCCAGCAGCGTTAGCGGAATCTCCTACAATGAGCAGTTCTTC
CASSVSGISYNEQFF
>.|.|TRBV19|TRBJ1-1
TGTGCCAGTAGTCCTCTCCGTAGGAGGACGAACACTGAAGCTTTCTTT
CASSPLRRRTNTEAFF
>TRBD2|.|TRBV24-1|TRBJ2-1
TGTGCCACCAGTGAACCAGCTAGCGGGAGGGGGAATGAGCAGTTCTTC
CATSEPASGRGNEQFF
>TRBD2|.|TRBV29-1|TRBJ2-3
TGCACCTCGAGGGTGGGAGGGGCAGATACGCAGTATTTT
CTSRVGGADTQYF
>.|.|TRBV5-1|TRBJ1-2
TGCGCCAGCAGACCCCGACAATTTCCCTATGGCTACACCTTC
CASRPRQFPYGYTF
>TRBD2|.|TRBV11-1|TRBJ2-1
TGTGCCAGCAGCGGCCAGAGCGGGAGCTCCTACAATGAGCAGTTCTTC
CASSGQSGSSYNEQFF
>TRBD1|.|TRBV7-9|TRBJ1-4
TGTGCCAGCAGATACACAGGGGAAGGGGAAAAACTGTTTTTT
CASRYTGEGEKLFF
>TRBD2|.|TRBV7-2|TRBJ2-3
TGTGCCAGCAGCTTAACCCCCGGGACTAGCGGGGCGGCTTTAGATACGCAGTATTTT
CASSLTPGTSGAALDTQYF
>.|few|TRBV5-1|TRBJ2-1
TGCGCCAGCAGCTTGAGACTCTCCTACAATGAGCAGTTCTTC
CASSLRLSYNEQFF
>TRBD2|.|TRBV6-5|TRBJ2-1
TGTGCCAGCAGCCTAGCCCCTAGCGGGGGGGTGTTATCGTTCTTC
CASSLAPSGGVLSFF
>TRBD2|.|TRBV5-8|TRBJ2-3
TGTGCCAGCAGCCTCGGACTAGCGGGAGTATGGAATACGCAGTATTTT
CASSLGLAGVWNTQYF
>TRBD1|.|TRBV27|TRBJ2-7
TGTGCCAGCAGTTTCTTGGACAGGGGAGAGCAGTACTTC
CASSFLDRGEQYF
>TRBD1|.|TRBV5-1|TRBJ1-2
TGCGCCAGCAGCTTGGGGGACAGGGGGCAAGGGCACTATGGCTACACCTTC
CASSLGDRGQGHYGYTF